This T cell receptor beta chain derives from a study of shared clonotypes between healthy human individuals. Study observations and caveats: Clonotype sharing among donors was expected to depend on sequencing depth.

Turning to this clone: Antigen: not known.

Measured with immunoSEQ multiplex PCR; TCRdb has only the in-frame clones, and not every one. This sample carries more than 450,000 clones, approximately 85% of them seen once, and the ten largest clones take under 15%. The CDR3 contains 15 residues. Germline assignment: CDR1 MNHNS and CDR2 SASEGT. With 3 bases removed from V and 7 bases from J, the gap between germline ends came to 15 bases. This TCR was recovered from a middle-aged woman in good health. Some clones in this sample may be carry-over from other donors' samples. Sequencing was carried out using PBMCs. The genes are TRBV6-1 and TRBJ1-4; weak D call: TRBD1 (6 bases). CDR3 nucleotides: TGTGCCAGCAGTGAGTGGGGGGCGCCCCGTGAAAAACTGTTTTTT. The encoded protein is CASSEWGAPREKLFF.